This paragraph covers one T cell receptor (beta chain) sequence. This entry comes from a study of blood T cells in healthy people across ages. The length of the CDR3 is 16 residues. With 0 bases removed from V and 4 bases from J, the gap between germline ends came to 12 bases. Germline V gene data show CDR1 as LGHNA and CDR2 as YNFKEQ. Alongside a J-beta primer mix, a sample-barcoded 5' primer served in a second PCR lasting 7 to 11 cycles. CDR3-containing paired-end reads numbered at least 2.5 million in each sample. A single record per CDR3 protein comes from TCRdb applying MiXCR to the 5' RACE reads. The data hold around 1,000,000 distinct CDR3 sequences, with about 25% observed a single time. These data also featured in a second study, about T cells of mothers and their children. As that study records: RNA that had been extracted went wholly into cDNA synthesis, at roughly 1.5 ug per 15 ul. With unrelated pairs as the comparison, related mother-child pairs had a slightly higher overlap that was not significant.

The V and J genes are TRBV4-2 and TRBJ1-4; D not resolved. The clonotype originates from a girl aged 2 to 9 in good health. The source material was blood. CDR3 in DNA: TGTGCCAGCAGCCAAGAGCCCCCGGGAATTAATGAAAAACTGTTTTTT. Its protein is CASSQEPPGINEKLFF.